The next 8 T cell receptor beta chains were all read from a single sample in a study of T cell responses to AZD1222 COVID-19 vaccine. Produced via immunoSEQ multiplex PCR; TCRdb's table is partial and in-frame only. The repertoire holds about 160,000 clones, with 85% to 95% as singletons. The starting material was peripheral blood, obtained 28 days after the second AZD1222 dose. Receptors were obtained from an adult who received the AZD1222 COVID-19 vaccine.

The CDR3 DNA reads TGTGCCAGCAGTAAGCGGGAGAGGCAACAAGAGACCCAGTACTTC. Its translation: CASSKRERQQETQYF. The J gene is TRBJ2-5, the V gene TRBV9, with TRBD2 identical over 8 bases. Germline loops: CDR1 SGDLS, CDR2 YYNGEE. V was pared by 5 bases and J by 2 bases, with 8 bases of the junction left unmatched. The CDR3 covers 15 residues.

CDR3 coding DNA: TGTGCCACCCAGTTTAGACGGGGACCTGAAGCTTTCTTT. Translating gives CATQFRRGPEAFF. The chain has TRBV28 and TRBJ1-1; a possible D gene is TRBD1 (5 bases). Germline CDR1 and CDR2: MDHEN and SYDVKM. The CDR3 has 13 residues. Trimming pared 10 bases from V and 6 bases from J, leaving 18 bases between.

This chain connects TRBV21-1 to TRBJ1-4; TRBD1, the table's D call, was not compared with the DNA. TRBV21-1 counts as a pseudogene. The CDR3 consists of 13 residues. The CDR3 spells CAIQGAENEKLFF. In DNA, the CDR3 is TGTGCCATCCAGGGGGCTGAGAATGAAAAACTGTTTTTT.

The chain has TRBV4-3 and TRBJ2-1, with D perhaps TRBD2 (5 bases). V lost 3 bases, J lost 4 bases, and 7 bases lay in between. The V gene's germline CDR1 is LGHNA and CDR2 YSLEER. The CDR3 is 13 amino acids. The CDR3, as DNA: TGCGCCAGCAGCCACGAGCGGTACAATGAGCAGTTCTTC. It encodes CASSHERYNEQFF.

V is TRBV3-1 (or the pseudogene TRBV3-2) and J is TRBJ2-3, with 10 bases lining up with TRBD2. This CDR3 region has 17 residues. Unmatched junction bases numbered 14, after V lost 7 bases and J lost 4 bases. Per the germline V gene, CDR1 is LGHDT and CDR2 is YNNKEL (reference sequence). DNA of the CDR3: TGTGCCAGCATGTCTAGCGGGGGAAGGTTAAGGGCAGATACGCAGTATTTT. Translation gives CASMSSGGRLRADTQYF.

J is TRBJ1-1 and V is TRBV19; D might be TRBD1 (5 bases). The V end was cut by 0 bases, the J end by 4 bases, with 12 bases between. Germline V gene lookup returns CDR1 LNHDA and CDR2 SQIVND (reference sequence). The CDR3 sequence is 15 residues long. The CDR3 spells CASSIDREGPTEAFF. The CDR3 nucleotides read TGTGCCAGTAGTATAGATCGGGAGGGACCCACTGAAGCTTTCTTT.

The rearrangement joins TRBV9 to TRBJ1-5, with 7 bases matching TRBD1. Germline CDR1 reads SGDLS; CDR2 reads YYNGEE. V trimming: 4 bases; J trimming: 3 bases; junction bases outside the gene matches: 4. CDR3 size: 14 residues. In DNA, the CDR3 is TGTGCCAGCAGCAGGACAGGCTTCAATCAGCCCCAGCATTTT. Translation: CASSRTGFNQPQHF.

The genes are TRBV18 and TRBJ2-2; the D gene is possibly TRBD1 (5 bases). Germline assignment: CDR1 KGHSH and CDR2 LQKENI. This CDR3 comprises 16 residues. V lost 4 bases to trimming and J lost 5 bases, with 17 bases between them. CDR3 bases: TGTGCCAGCTCACTTTCTCAAAGGGGATTAACCGGGGAGCTGTTTTTT. Encoded protein: CASSLSQRGLTGELFF.